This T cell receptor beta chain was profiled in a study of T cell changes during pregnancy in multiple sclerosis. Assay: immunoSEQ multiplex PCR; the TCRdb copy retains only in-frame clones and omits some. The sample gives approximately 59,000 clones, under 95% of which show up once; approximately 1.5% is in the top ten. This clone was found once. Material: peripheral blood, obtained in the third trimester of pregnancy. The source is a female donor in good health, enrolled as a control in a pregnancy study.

CDR3 nucleotides: TGTGCCAGCTCACCGCTTACCCCTTCTGGGGCTGGCTCTGGAAACACCATATATTTT. This gives the protein CASSPLTPSGAGSGNTIYF. This chain uses TRBV18 with TRBJ1-3, with D perhaps TRBD1 (5 bases). Germline V gene lookup returns CDR1 KGHSH and CDR2 LQKENI. The CDR3 is made up of 19 amino acids. Between the trimmed V and J ends, which lost 3 bases and 0 bases, there was a span of 21 bases.